The 7 T cell receptor beta chains below were found in one sample sequenced in a study of T cell changes during pregnancy in multiple sclerosis. Profiled with immunoSEQ multiplex PCR; TCRdb holds only in-frame clones, not every one. The sample consists of around 61,000 clones, 85% to 90% of them appearing once. Sequencing was done on a sample of peripheral blood from another person, used as feeder cells. The receptors originated from a human donor whose cells served as feeder cells for cultures in a pregnancy study.

The chain joins TRBV5-4 to TRBJ2-3; 10 nucleotides align to TRBD1. CDR3 length equals 18 residues. Germline trimming cut 3 bases from V and 3 bases from J; bases unmatched to any gene: 13. Germline loops: CDR1 SGHNT, CDR2 YYREEE (reference sequence). The CDR3 protein is CASSSRTGGIARTDTQYF. CDR3 bases: TGTGCCAGCAGCTCCCGGACAGGGGGGATTGCGAGGACAGATACGCAGTATTTT.

The chain joins TRBV2 to TRBJ1-1, with a weak D call TRBD1 (5 bases). The CDR3 loop spans 15 amino acids. V was shortened by 4 bases and J by 8 bases, with 20 bases between the two germline ends. Germline V gives CDR1 SNHLY, CDR2 FYNNEI. The CDR3 DNA reads as TGTGCCAGCAGTGTGTATTACGGGACGTCCAGCGAAGCTTTCTTT. Its translation is CASSVYYGTSSEAFF.

This sequence joins TRBV5-1 and TRBJ1-5, with 9 bases that match TRBD1. Germline trimming cut 3 bases from V and 5 bases from J; bases unmatched to any gene: 12. Per germline, CDR1 SGHRS and CDR2 YFSETQ. This CDR3 region has 17 residues. The CDR3 bases are TGCGCCAGCAGCTATACGTGGGACAGGGCTACAGATCAGCCCCAGCATTTT. It is translated as CASSYTWDRATDQPQHF.

The rearrangement links TRBV19 to TRBJ2-5; the D gene is possibly TRBD2 (5 bases). Trimming removed 1 base at V and 5 bases at J, with 8 bases between. CDR3 length: 13 amino acids. Germline CDR1 reads LNHDA; CDR2 reads SQIVND (reference sequence). CDR3 in amino acids: CASSIGRRETQYF. CDR3 nucleotides: TGTGCCAGTAGTATAGGCAGGAGGGAGACCCAGTACTTC.

This clone was picked up a small number of times. The chain carries TRBV6-5 and TRBJ1-2; TRBD1 is a possible D gene (6 bases). Between the trimmed V and J ends, which lost 2 bases and 4 bases, there was a span of 11 bases. CDR1 MNHEY and CDR2 SVGAGI come from the germline V gene. This CDR3 is 14 amino acids long. CDR3 region: CASSYRDTRYGYTF. The CDR3 nucleotides read TGTGCCAGCAGTTACCGGGACACTCGCTATGGCTACACCTTC.

The rearrangement joins TRBV30 to TRBJ1-5; the D gene is possibly TRBD1 (6 bases). This CDR3 spans 13 amino acids. Germline lookup yields CDR1 GTSNPN and CDR2 SVGIG (reference sequence). The V and J ends lost 0 bases and 7 bases respectively, with 10 bases between them. The CDR3 is CAWSVARGQPQHF. The CDR3 DNA follows: TGTGCCTGGAGTGTAGCCAGGGGACAGCCCCAGCATTTT.

The chain links TRBV7-9 to TRBJ2-1, with TRBD2 identical over 16 bases. The CDR3 has 16 amino acids. The germline CDR1 and CDR2 sequences are SEHNR and FQNEAQ (reference sequence). After removal of 5 bases from V and 9 bases from J, the junction contained 7 bases not matched to a gene. CDR3: CASSPGTSGRDGEQFF. CDR3 nucleotide sequence: TGTGCCAGCAGCCCAGGGACTAGCGGGAGGGATGGTGAGCAGTTCTTC.